This T cell receptor beta chain was found in a study of blood T cell dynamics during melanoma immunotherapy. Notes on the study in general: Clones driving repertoire changes may be melanoma-specific or general immune activation.

V lost 1 base and J 1 base, leaving 4 bases between the germline ends. The CDR3 totals 13 residues. Germline CDR1 LNHDA, CDR2 SQIVND (reference sequence). Time point described: pre-treatment baseline. Disease control meant complete response, partial response or stable disease at 12 weeks. Repertoires were generated with immunoSEQ multiplex PCR, while TCRdb's copy carries only in-frame clones and drops some. The sample has about 8,500 clones, around 84% seen once. This clone was found a few times. The antigen is not known. This specimen was blood, taken from a patient treated with checkpoint blockade. The sequence derives from a human donor with melanoma. The V call is TRBV19, the J call TRBJ1-1; D call uncertain. The CDR3 nucleotides read TGTGCCAGTAGTATAGGGCAGAACACTGAAGCTTTCTTT. Its translation: CASSIGQNTEAFF.